Each of the 20 T cell receptor beta chains below was sequenced from the same sample in a study of blood T cell repertoires in COVID-19. Some clones are missing from TCRdb's copy, which holds only in-frame ones; the method was immunoSEQ multiplex PCR. The sample includes almost 400,000 clones, about nine tenths of them seen just once. Sequenced sample: PBMCs or T cells enriched from blood (not recorded which). These receptors all come from a woman aged 30 to 39 who had recovered from COVID-19.

The chain uses TRBV5-8 and TRBJ2-1, with D maybe TRBD1 (6 bases). CDR3 size: 14 residues. Germline V gene data show CDR1 as SGHTS and CDR2 as YDEGEE. V dropped 2 bases and J dropped 10 bases, with 16 bases sitting between them. The CDR3 region is CASSFRDMPTEQFF. The CDR3 region has the DNA TGTGCCAGCAGCTTCCGGGACATGCCGACAGAGCAGTTCTTC.

The rearrangement joins TRBV18 to TRBJ1-1; tentatively, D is TRBD1 (5 bases). The CDR3 is 18 residues long. Between the trimmed V and J ends, which lost 2 bases and 2 bases, there was a span of 21 bases. In germline, CDR1 is KGHSH, CDR2 LQKENI. The CDR3 bases are TGTGCCAGCTCACCAACGAATCAGATCCCCAGGGTAAACACTGAAGCTTTCTTT. The encoded protein is CASSPTNQIPRVNTEAFF.

This rearrangement joins TRBV30 to TRBJ2-7; 7 bases are shared with TRBD1. This CDR3 spans 15 amino acids. From germline, CDR1 is GTSNPN and CDR2 SVGIG (reference sequence). The V and J ends lost 4 bases and 3 bases, in that order; junction bases with no gene match: 12. The CDR3 DNA is TGTGCCTGGACAAAGGGACAGTCAGAAGTCTACGAGCAGTACTTC. Encoded protein: CAWTKGQSEVYEQYF. Combining the CDR3 with reference TRBV30 and TRBJ2-7 gives the whole variable domain SQTIHQWPATLVQPVGSPLSLECTVEGTSNPNLYWYRQAAGRGLQLLFYSVGIGQISSEVPQNLSASRPQDRQFILSSKKLLLSDSGFYLCAWTKGQSEVYEQYFGPGTRLTVT.

This rearrangement joins TRBV5-1 to TRBJ1-2; TRBD1 agrees at 9 bases. V lost 3 bases, J lost 7 bases, and 4 bases stayed unmatched. The CDR3 spans 13 residues. The germline V gene encodes CDR1 SGHRS and CDR2 YFSETQ. CDR3 nucleotide sequence: TGCGCCAGCAGCTCCGGGACAGGGACTGGCTACACCTTC. It translates to CASSSGTGTGYTF.

This rearrangement joins TRBV10-3 to TRBJ2-6; 7 bases map to TRBD1. The ends lost 6 bases at V and 2 bases at J; junction bases unmatched: 4. There are 15 residues in the CDR3. The germline gives CDR1 ENHRY, CDR2 SYGVKD. The CDR3 loop is CAIRQTGAGANVLTF. Here the CDR3 DNA reads TGTGCCATCAGACAAACAGGGGCTGGGGCCAACGTCCTGACTTTC.

This clone was recorded only once. J is TRBJ1-2 and V is TRBV6-1, with 7 bases identical to TRBD1. There are 17 residues in the CDR3. V was pared by 2 bases and J by 4 bases, with 13 bases of the junction left unmatched. Germline CDR1 reads MNHNS; CDR2 reads SASEGT. For the CDR3, the DNA is TGTGCCAGCAGTGAATCGTCCGGGGCCGGGACAGCCTATGGCTACACCTTC. Its protein is CASSESSGAGTAYGYTF.

The chain's CDR3 is CASSSGTVTSTDTQYF. The CDR3 DNA follows: TGTGCCAGCAGCTCCGGGACTGTCACTAGCACAGATACGCAGTATTTT. The chain joins TRBV5-4 to TRBJ2-3; D might be TRBD2 (6 bases). Looked up from germline, CDR1 is SGHNT and CDR2 is YYREEE (reference sequence). The V end was cut by 3 bases, the J end by 0 bases, with 14 bases between. This CDR3 region has 16 residues.

J is TRBJ1-1 and V is TRBV7-8; tentatively, D is TRBD1 (5 bases). CDR1 is SGHVS and CDR2 is FQNEAQ in the germline V gene. V dropped 6 bases and J dropped 1 base, with 15 bases sitting between them. This CDR3 comprises 15 residues. In DNA, the CDR3 is TGTGCCAGCAGTCCCGGGGGGGTTCGGAACACTGAAGCTTTCTTT. It translates to CASSPGGVRNTEAFF.

The chain links TRBV6-2 or TRBV6-3 to TRBJ1-5; 7 bases fit TRBD1. From germline, CDR1 is MNHEY and CDR2 SVGEGT. V lost 5 bases and J lost 7; bases outside the gene matches: 8. The CDR3 is 14 residues long. DNA of the CDR3: TGTGCCAGCAGTCAACAGGGGATGGGACAGCCCCAGCATTTT. This sequence encodes CASSQQGMGQPQHF.

J is TRBJ2-7 and V is TRBV28; D not certain. The CDR3 loop spans 13 amino acids. The germline gives CDR1 MDHEN, CDR2 SYDVKM. Between the trimmed V and J ends, which lost 2 bases and 4 bases, there was a span of 9 bases. CDR3 protein: CASSLPRYYEQYF. For the CDR3, the DNA is TGTGCCAGCAGTTTACCCAGGTATTACGAGCAGTACTTC.

This clone was seen more than once but under ten times. The chain uses TRBV3-1 (or the pseudogene TRBV3-2) and TRBJ1-3, with TRBD1 identical over 9 bases. Unmatched junction bases numbered 3, after V lost 4 bases and J lost 2 bases. Germline-derived CDR1 and CDR2 are LGHDT and YNNKEL (reference sequence). This CDR3 region has 15 residues. CDR3 amino acids: CASSRRQGAGNTIYF. In DNA, the CDR3 is TGTGCCAGCAGCCGCAGACAGGGGGCTGGAAACACCATATATTTT.

This chain uses TRBV19 with TRBJ2-5, with 9 bases fitting TRBD1. V dropped 6 bases and J dropped 1; count of bases not matched to a gene: 9. Germline V gives CDR1 LNHDA, CDR2 SQIVND (reference sequence). The CDR3 contains 16 residues. In nucleotides, the CDR3 is TGTGCCAGTAGCCAATTTCCGGGACAGGGCCAAGAGACCCAGTACTTC. Its protein product is CASSQFPGQGQETQYF.

The chain combines TRBV12-3 or TRBV12-4 with TRBJ1-2; D not certain. V lost 2 bases and J lost 7, with 11 bases in between. The CDR3 extends over 13 amino acids. The CDR3 loop reads CASSLSGVVGYTF. Here the CDR3 DNA reads TGTGCCAGCAGTTTATCCGGTGTTGTTGGCTACACCTTC.

The chain carries TRBV7-7 and TRBJ2-1; TRBD2 aligns across 9 bases. With V trimmed by 1 base and J by 7 bases, 5 bases remained unmatched. This CDR3 contains 15 residues. Germline-derived CDR1 and CDR2 are SSHAT and FNYEAQ (reference sequence). CDR3 DNA sequence: TGTGCCAGCAGCTTAGAGACTAGCGGAGTGAATGAGCAGTTCTTC. This sequence encodes CASSLETSGVNEQFF.

This clone was seen a single time. This sequence joins TRBV7-9 and TRBJ1-1; unclear D gene. Looked up from germline, CDR1 is SEHNR and CDR2 is FQNEAQ (reference sequence). CDR3 length equals 12 residues. Trimming shortened V by 8 bases and J by 4 bases, and 11 bases separated the two germline ends. The CDR3 bases are TGTGCCAGCTGGGTGGGAGGCACTGAAGCTTTCTTT. Translating it yields CASWVGGTEAFF.

The rearrangement uses TRBV9 and TRBJ2-6, with D possibly being TRBD1 (5 bases). This CDR3 region has 16 residues. Trimming pared 4 bases from V and 2 bases from J, leaving 13 bases between. The germline V gene encodes CDR1 SGDLS and CDR2 YYNGEE. CDR3 coding DNA: TGTGCCAGCAGCATCCGAAGGGGAACTGGGGCCAACGTCCTGACTTTC. It is translated as CASSIRRGTGANVLTF.

The chain combines TRBV9 with TRBJ2-5; possible D gene TRBD1, 7 bases. The CDR3 length is 17 residues. In germline, CDR1 is SGDLS, CDR2 YYNGEE. Trimming cost V 3 bases and J 5 bases, with 23 bases left between them. The DNA of the CDR3 is TGTGCCAGCAGCGCAGGGGGGTCGAGGGCGAAAGGGGAGACCCAGTACTTC. Its translation is CASSAGGSRAKGETQYF.

Turning to this clone: A junction boundary mismatches the germline segment, possibly from a read error. This chain links TRBV7-7 with TRBJ2-5; 9 bases are shared with TRBD2. The CDR3 sequence is 15 residues long. Looked up from germline, CDR1 is SSHAT and CDR2 is FNYEAQ (reference sequence). The CDR3 loop reads CASSHSGTSTETQYF. The CDR3 bases are TGTGCTAGCAGCCATTCCGGGACTAGCACCGAGACCCAGTACTTC.

The V and J genes are TRBV5-1 and TRBJ1-2; perhaps TRBD1 as D (5 bases). This CDR3 spans 13 amino acids. Germline V gene data show CDR1 as SGHRS and CDR2 as YFSETQ. V was cut by 4 bases and J by 3 bases, with 10 bases left in between. CDR3 bases: TGCGCCAGCAGCCCGGACACCTACTATGGCTACACCTTC. Translation gives CASSPDTYYGYTF.

The V call is TRBV12-3 or TRBV12-4, the J call TRBJ2-7; D remains ambiguous. The CDR3 loop spans 13 amino acids. The V end was cut by 3 bases, the J end by 5 bases, with 11 bases between. CDR3 DNA sequence: TGTGCCAGCAGTTTTCTCAGTGGCAACGAGCAGTACTTC. This encodes CASSFLSGNEQYF.